Following are 7 T cell receptor beta chains from one sample sequenced in a study of T cell responses to AZD1222 COVID-19 vaccine. TCRdb's table, derived via immunoSEQ multiplex PCR, lists solely in-frame clones and lacks some. The table records under 150,000 clones, roughly 92% of them present only once. The specimen comprised peripheral blood, sampled on day 0 of AZD1222 vaccination. Source of these receptors: an adult in good health.

The chain recombines TRBV27 with TRBJ1-3; no clear D. The CDR3 contains 15 residues. The germline V gene encodes CDR1 MNHEY and CDR2 SMNVEV (reference sequence). The V and J ends lost 3 bases and 0 bases respectively, with 9 bases between them. The CDR3 bases are TGTGCCAGCAGTTTCTCTTCTGACTCTGGAAACACCATATATTTT. This codes for CASSFSSDSGNTIYF.

This rearrangement joins TRBV29-1 to TRBJ2-1; 8 bases agree with TRBD2. Germline-derived CDR1 and CDR2 are SQVTM and ANQGSEA. The CDR3 spans 13 residues. J was trimmed by 6 bases and V by 6 bases; bases with no gene match: 7. The CDR3 DNA follows: TGCAGCGTAGCGGGGGCCCTGTTCAATGAGCAGTTCTTC. Translating it yields CSVAGALFNEQFF.

The count of this clone is one. The chain carries TRBV29-1 and TRBJ1-2; TRBD1 agrees at 7 bases. V trimming: 3 bases; J trimming: 4 bases; junction bases outside the gene matches: 11. Germline assignment: CDR1 SQVTM and CDR2 ANQGSEA. The CDR3 totals 15 residues. The CDR3 region has the DNA TGCAGCGTTGAGGAAGGGACAGTGGACAGCTATGGCTACACCTTC. Protein product: CSVEEGTVDSYGYTF.

The chain links TRBV27 to TRBJ1-2; TRBD1 agrees at 8 bases. Trimming cost V 5 bases and J 0 bases; bases outside gene matches: 5. The CDR3 covers 15 residues. CDR1 and CDR2 (germline): MNHEY, SMNVEV (reference sequence). The CDR3 coding sequence is TGTGCCAGCAGTATGACAGGGGACGCTAACTATGGCTACACCTTC. Translation gives CASSMTGDANYGYTF.

The rearrangement uses TRBV7-9 and TRBJ2-1; no reliable D call. The germline V gene has CDR1 SEHNR and CDR2 FQNEAQ (reference sequence). Trimming took off 7 bases at V and 0 bases at J, with 13 bases between the two ends. The CDR3 extends over 15 amino acids. DNA of the CDR3: TGTGCCAGCATCCACGGAGATAGCTCCTACAATGAGCAGTTCTTC. This sequence encodes CASIHGDSSYNEQFF. Using reference TRBV7-9 and TRBJ2-1 for the parts outside the CDR3, the full variable domain is DTGVSQNPRHKITKRGQNVTFRCDPISEHNRLYWYRQTLGQGPEFLTYFQNEAQLEKSRLLSDRFSAERPKGSFSTLEIQRTEQGDSAMYLCASIHGDSSYNEQFFGPGTRLTVL.

The V gene is TRBV9, the J gene TRBJ2-3; D gene ambiguous. Trimming pared 0 bases from V and 6 bases from J, leaving 5 bases between. Germline loops: CDR1 SGDLS, CDR2 YYNGEE. This CDR3 is built from 12 residues. The CDR3 nucleotides read TGTGCCAGCAGCGTAGACCAGGATACGCAGTATTTT. Protein sequence: CASSVDQDTQYF.

This chain links TRBV24-1 with TRBJ2-5; perhaps TRBD1 as D (5 bases). The length of the CDR3 is 14 residues. V shed 2 bases and J shed 4 bases, with 10 bases lying between them. Per the germline V gene, CDR1 is KGHDR and CDR2 is SFDVKD. The DNA for the CDR3 is TGTGCCACCAGTGATTCGCAGGGTTTAGAGACCCAGTACTTC. It yields the protein CATSDSQGLETQYF.